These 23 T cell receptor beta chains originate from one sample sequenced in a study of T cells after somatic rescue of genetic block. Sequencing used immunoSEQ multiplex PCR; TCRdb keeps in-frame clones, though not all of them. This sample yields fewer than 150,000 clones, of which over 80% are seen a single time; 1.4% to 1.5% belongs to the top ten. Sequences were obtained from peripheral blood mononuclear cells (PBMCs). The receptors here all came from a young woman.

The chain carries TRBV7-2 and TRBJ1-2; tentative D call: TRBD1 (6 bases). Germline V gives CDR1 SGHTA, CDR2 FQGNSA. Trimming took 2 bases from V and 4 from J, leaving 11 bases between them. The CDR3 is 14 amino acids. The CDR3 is CASSLTGQIYGYTF. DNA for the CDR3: TGTGCCAGCAGCTTAACAGGGCAAATCTATGGCTACACCTTC. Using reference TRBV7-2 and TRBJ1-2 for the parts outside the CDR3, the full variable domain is GAGVSQSPSNKVTEKGKDVELRCDPISGHTALYWYRQSLGQGLEFLIYFQGNSAPDKSGLPSDRFSAERTGGSVSTLTIQRTQQEDSAVYLCASSLTGQIYGYTFGSGTRLTVV.

The DNA of the CDR3 is TGTGCCAGCAGTTTATCGGTCGGGTACGAGCAGTACTTC. Protein product: CASSLSVGYEQYF. V gene TRBV27 combines with J gene TRBJ2-7; D is uncertain. V gave up 0 bases and J gave up 4 bases, with 7 bases separating them. The CDR3 loop spans 13 amino acids. Germline V gene sequence: CDR1 MNHEY, CDR2 SMNVEV (reference sequence).

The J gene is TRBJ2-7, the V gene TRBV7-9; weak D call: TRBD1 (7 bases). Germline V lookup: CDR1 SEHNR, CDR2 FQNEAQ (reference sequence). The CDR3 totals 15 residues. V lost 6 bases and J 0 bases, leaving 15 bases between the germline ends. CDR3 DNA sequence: TGTGCCAGCAGAAACGCGGGACAGAGCTCCTACGAGCAGTACTTC. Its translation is CASRNAGQSSYEQYF. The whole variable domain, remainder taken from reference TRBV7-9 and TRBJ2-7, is DTGVSQNPRHKITKRGQNVTFRCDPISEHNRLYWYRQTLGQGPEFLTYFQNEAQLEKSRLLSDRFSAERPKGSFSTLEIQRTEQGDSAMYLCASRNAGQSSYEQYFGPGTRLTVT.

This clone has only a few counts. CDR3 DNA sequence: TGTGCCAGTATAGGGGCAAACTACGGGACTAATCAGCCCCAGCATTTT. This gives the protein CASIGANYGTNQPQHF. The chain links TRBV19 to TRBJ1-5, with D tentatively TRBD1 (5 bases). V lost 7 bases and J lost 4, with 20 bases in between. Germline V gene sequence: CDR1 LNHDA, CDR2 SQIVND (reference sequence). The CDR3 sequence is 16 residues long.

The DNA for the CDR3 is TGTGCCAGCAGCCAGGAATGGACAGGGTCTGGCTATGGCTACACCTTC. This codes for CASSQEWTGSGYGYTF. This chain links TRBV4-2 with TRBJ1-2, with TRBD1 matching over 8 bases. Trimming removed 3 bases from V and 4 bases from J; junction bases left unmatched: 10. The CDR3 runs to 16 residues. Germline CDR1 LGHNA, CDR2 YNFKEQ.

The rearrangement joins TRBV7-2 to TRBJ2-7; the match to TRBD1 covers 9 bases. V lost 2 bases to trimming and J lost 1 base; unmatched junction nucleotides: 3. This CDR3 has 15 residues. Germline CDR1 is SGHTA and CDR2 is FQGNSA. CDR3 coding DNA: TGTGCCAGCAGCTTACCGGACAGGGGTTCCTACGAGCAGTACTTC. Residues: CASSLPDRGSYEQYF.

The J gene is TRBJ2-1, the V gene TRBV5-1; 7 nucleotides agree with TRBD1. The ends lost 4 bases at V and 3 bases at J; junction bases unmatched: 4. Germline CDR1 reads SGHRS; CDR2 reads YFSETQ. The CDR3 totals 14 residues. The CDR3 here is CASSVRDSYNEQFF. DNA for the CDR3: TGCGCCAGCAGCGTACGGGACAGCTACAATGAGCAGTTCTTC.

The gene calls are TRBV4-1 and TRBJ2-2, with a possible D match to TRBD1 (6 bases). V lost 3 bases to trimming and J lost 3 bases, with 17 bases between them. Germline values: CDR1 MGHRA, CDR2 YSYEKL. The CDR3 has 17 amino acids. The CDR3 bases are TGCGCCAGCAGCCACGGAAAGACAGGAAGATACACCGGGGAGCTGTTTTTT. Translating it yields CASSHGKTGRYTGELFF.

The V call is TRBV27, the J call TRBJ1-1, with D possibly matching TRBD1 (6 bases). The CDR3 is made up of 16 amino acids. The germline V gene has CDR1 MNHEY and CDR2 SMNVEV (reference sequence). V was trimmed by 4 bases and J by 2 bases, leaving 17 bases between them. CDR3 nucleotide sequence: TGTGCCAGCAGTTGGTCCCAGGGGACCCAAAACACTGAAGCTTTCTTT. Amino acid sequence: CASSWSQGTQNTEAFF.

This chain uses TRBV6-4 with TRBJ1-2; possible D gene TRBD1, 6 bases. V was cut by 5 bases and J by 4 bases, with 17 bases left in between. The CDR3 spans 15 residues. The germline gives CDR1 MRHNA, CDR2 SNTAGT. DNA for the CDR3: TGTGCCAGCAGTAGCTCACAGGGACTCGGCTATGGCTACACCTTC. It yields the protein CASSSSQGLGYGYTF.

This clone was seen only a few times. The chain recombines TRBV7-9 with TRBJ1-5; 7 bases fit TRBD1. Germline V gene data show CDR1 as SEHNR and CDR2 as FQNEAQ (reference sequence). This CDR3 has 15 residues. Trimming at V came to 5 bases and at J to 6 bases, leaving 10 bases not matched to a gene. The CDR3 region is CASSLDRAGVQPQHF. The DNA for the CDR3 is TGTGCCAGCAGCCTTGACAGGGCAGGGGTTCAGCCCCAGCATTTT.

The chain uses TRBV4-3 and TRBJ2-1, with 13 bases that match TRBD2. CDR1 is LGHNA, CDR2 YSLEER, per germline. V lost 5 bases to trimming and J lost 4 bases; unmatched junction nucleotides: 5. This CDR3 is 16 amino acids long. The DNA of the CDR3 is TGCGCCAGCAGCTTAGGACTAGCGGGGGAATACAATGAGCAGTTCTTC. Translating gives CASSLGLAGEYNEQFF.

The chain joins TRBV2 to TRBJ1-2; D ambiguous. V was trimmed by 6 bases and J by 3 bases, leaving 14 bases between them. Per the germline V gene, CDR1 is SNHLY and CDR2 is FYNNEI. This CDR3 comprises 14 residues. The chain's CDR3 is CASRREGSYYGYTF. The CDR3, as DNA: TGTGCCAGCAGGCGGGAGGGTTCTTACTATGGCTACACCTTC.

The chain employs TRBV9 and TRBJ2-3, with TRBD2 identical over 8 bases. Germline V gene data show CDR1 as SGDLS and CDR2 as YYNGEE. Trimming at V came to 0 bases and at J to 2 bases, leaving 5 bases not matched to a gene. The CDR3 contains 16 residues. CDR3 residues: CASSVVGSGNTDTQYF. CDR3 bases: TGTGCCAGCAGCGTAGTTGGTAGCGGGAACACAGATACGCAGTATTTT.

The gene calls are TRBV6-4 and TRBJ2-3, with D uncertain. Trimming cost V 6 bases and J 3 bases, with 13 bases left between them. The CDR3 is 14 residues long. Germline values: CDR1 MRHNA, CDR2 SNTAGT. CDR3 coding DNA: TGTGCCAGCAGCGCCCGACCCGGAACAGATACGCAGTATTTT. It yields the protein CASSARPGTDTQYF.

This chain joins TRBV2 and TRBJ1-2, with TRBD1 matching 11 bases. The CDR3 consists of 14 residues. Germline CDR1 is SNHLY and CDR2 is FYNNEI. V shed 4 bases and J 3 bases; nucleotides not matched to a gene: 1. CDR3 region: CASSVGQGDYGYTF. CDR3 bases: TGTGCCAGCAGTGTGGGACAGGGGGACTATGGCTACACCTTC.

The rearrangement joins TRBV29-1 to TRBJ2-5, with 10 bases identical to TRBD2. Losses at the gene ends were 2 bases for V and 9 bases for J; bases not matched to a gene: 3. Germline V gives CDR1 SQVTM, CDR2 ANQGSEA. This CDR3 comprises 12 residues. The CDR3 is CSVETSGVAQYF. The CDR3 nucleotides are TGCAGCGTTGAAACTAGCGGGGTGGCCCAGTACTTC. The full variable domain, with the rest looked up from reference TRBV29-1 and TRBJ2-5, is SAVISQKPSRDICQRGTSLTIQCQVDSQVTMMFWYRQQPGQSLTLIATANQGSEATYESGFVIDKFPISRPNLTFSTLTVSNMSPEDSSIYLCSVETSGVAQYFGPGTRLLVL.

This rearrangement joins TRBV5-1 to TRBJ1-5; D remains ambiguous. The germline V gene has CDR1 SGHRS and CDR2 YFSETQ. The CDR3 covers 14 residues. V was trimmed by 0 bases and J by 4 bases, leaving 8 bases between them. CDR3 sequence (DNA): TGCGCCAGCAGCTTGGACAGCCCTAATCAGCCCCAGCATTTT. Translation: CASSLDSPNQPQHF.

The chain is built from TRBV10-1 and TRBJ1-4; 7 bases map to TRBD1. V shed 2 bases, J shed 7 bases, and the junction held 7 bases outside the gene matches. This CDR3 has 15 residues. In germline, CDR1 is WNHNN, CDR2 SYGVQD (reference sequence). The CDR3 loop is CASSERDRVSEKLFF. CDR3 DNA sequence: TGCGCCAGCAGTGAGCGGGACAGAGTGAGTGAAAAACTGTTTTTT.

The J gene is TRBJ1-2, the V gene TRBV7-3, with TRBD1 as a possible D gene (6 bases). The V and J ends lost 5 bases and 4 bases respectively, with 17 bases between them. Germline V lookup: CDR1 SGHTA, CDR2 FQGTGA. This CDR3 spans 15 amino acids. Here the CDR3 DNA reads TGTGCCAGCAGCCCCAGTGGGGGCGCGGGCTATGGCTACACCTTC. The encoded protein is CASSPSGGAGYGYTF.

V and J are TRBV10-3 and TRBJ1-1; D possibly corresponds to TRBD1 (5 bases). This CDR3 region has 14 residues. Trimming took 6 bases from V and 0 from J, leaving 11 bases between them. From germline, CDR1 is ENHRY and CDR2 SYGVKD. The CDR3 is CAIRETDMNTEAFF. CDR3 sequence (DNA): TGTGCCATCAGGGAGACAGATATGAACACTGAAGCTTTCTTT.

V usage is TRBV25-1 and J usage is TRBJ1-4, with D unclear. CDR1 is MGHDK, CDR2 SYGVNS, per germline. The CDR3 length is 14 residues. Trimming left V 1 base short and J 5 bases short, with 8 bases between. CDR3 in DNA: TGTGCCAGCAGTGAATCTAGGGCAAATGAAAAACTGTTTTTT. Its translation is CASSESRANEKLFF.

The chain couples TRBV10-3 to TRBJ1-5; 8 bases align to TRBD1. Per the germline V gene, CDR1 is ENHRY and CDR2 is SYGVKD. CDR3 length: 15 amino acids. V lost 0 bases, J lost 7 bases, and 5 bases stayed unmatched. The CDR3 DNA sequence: TGTGCCATCAGTGAGTCTGGACAGGGAAAACAGCCCCAGCATTTT. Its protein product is CAISESGQGKQPQHF.